What follows are 5 T cell receptor beta chains derived from one specimen sequenced in a study of human T cells and chemical hapten exposure. TCRdb fed the RACE reads into MiXCR, producing one record per CDR3 protein. The sample shows 150,000 to 200,000 distinct CDR3 sequences, roughly 26% of them seen only once. Time point noted: patch test 3, about 24 weeks after DPC sensitization. Regarding treatment: therapeutic diphenylcyclopropenone sensitization with weekly scalp DPC. Specimen: whole blood, collected in connection with sensitization to the hapten diphenylcyclopropenone (DPC). Receptors originate from a woman aged 18-29 years with alopecia areata. Some clones in this sample may be carry-over from other donors' samples.

The chain couples TRBV4-1 to TRBJ2-1; D is uncertain. The CDR3 length is 13 residues. The germline gives CDR1 MGHRA, CDR2 YSYEKL. With 0 bases removed from V and 10 bases from J, the gap between germline ends came to 10 bases. This chain's CDR3 is CASSQEISWEQFF. The CDR3 DNA reads as TGCGCCAGCAGCCAAGAAATAAGTTGGGAGCAGTTCTTC.

V and J are TRBV7-6 and TRBJ2-3; D is ambiguous. The CDR3 runs 16 residues. The V gene lost 0 bases and the J gene lost 4 bases, with 14 bases spanning the gap. Germline lookup yields CDR1 SGHVS and CDR2 FNYEAQ. For the CDR3, the DNA is TGTGCCAGCAGCTTAGCGCCGGCTAGTCTAGCAGATACGCAGTATTTT. As protein: CASSLAPASLADTQYF. Full variable domain (rest looked up from reference TRBV7-6 and TRBJ2-3): GAGVSQSPRYKVTKRGQDVALRCDPISGHVSLYWYRQALGQGPEFLTYFNYEAQQDKSGLPNDRFSAERPEGSISTLTIQRTEQRDSAMYRCASSLAPASLADTQYFGPGTRLTVL.

This clonotype was counted between two and nine times. This sequence joins TRBV7-2 and TRBJ2-7, with D tentatively TRBD2 (6 bases). Per germline, CDR1 SGHTA and CDR2 FQGNSA. The CDR3 extends over 14 amino acids. Between the trimmed V and J ends, which lost 5 bases and 5 bases, there was a span of 16 bases. CDR3 in DNA: TGTGCCAGCAGCCGGAGCAGGACGGGGGACGAGCAGTACTTC. This sequence encodes CASSRSRTGDEQYF.

This clonotype appeared a few times. The chain joins TRBV28 to TRBJ2-7; a weak D match, TRBD2 (5 bases). This CDR3 spans 12 amino acids. The V gene lost 8 bases and the J gene lost 3 bases, with 11 bases spanning the gap. CDR1 and CDR2 from the germline V gene are MDHEN and SYDVKM. The CDR3 DNA reads TGTGCCAGCCTTGGAGGCCTCTACGAGCAGTACTTC. Translated: CASLGGLYEQYF.

This clonotype was observed a few times. CDR3 nucleotides: TGCAGTGGAAAGGGCAATGAGCAGTTCTTC. It specifies CSGKGNEQFF. The chain carries TRBV20-1 and TRBJ2-1; D is unclear. Trimming shortened V by 7 bases and J by 6 bases, and 7 bases separated the two germline ends. This CDR3 is 10 amino acids long. Germline CDR1 and CDR2: DFQATT and SNEGSKA (reference sequence).